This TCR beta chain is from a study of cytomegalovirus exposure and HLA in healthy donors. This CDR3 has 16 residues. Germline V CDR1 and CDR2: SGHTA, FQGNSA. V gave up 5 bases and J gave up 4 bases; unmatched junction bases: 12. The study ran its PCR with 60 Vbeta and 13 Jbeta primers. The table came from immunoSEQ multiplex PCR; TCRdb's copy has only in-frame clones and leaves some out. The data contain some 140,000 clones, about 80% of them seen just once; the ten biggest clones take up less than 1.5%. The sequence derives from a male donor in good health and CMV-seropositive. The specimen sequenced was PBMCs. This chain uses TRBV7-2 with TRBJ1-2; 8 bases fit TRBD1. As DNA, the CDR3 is TGTGCCAGCAGCGAGATGGCTTACGGGACAGGCTATGGCTACACCTTC. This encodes CASSEMAYGTGYGYTF.